The 29 T cell receptor beta chains below all came from one sample that was sequenced in a study of technical replicates of blood from several donors. Profiling relied on immunoSEQ multiplex PCR, and the TCRdb table lists in-frame clones only, not all of them. Found here are tens of thousands of clones, approximately 86% of them singletons; the top ten hold 5.1%. The sample consisted of PBMCs. The receptors shown here come from a human donor in good health. Some clones in this sample may be carry-over from other donors' samples.

The chain uses TRBV7-2 and TRBJ2-7, with 7 bases lining up with TRBD2. V dropped 5 bases and J dropped 2; count of bases not matched to a gene: 9. The CDR3 length is 15 residues. Germline-derived CDR1 and CDR2 are SGHTA and FQGNSA. The CDR3, as DNA: TGTGCCAGCAGCCCCCGGACTAGTAAACCCTACGAGCAGTACTTC. It translates to CASSPRTSKPYEQYF. Filled out from reference TRBV7-2 and TRBJ2-7, the complete variable domain reads GAGVSQSPSNKVTEKGKDVELRCDPISGHTALYWYRQSLGQGLEFLIYFQGNSAPDKSGLPSDRFSAERTGGSVSTLTIQRTQQEDSAVYLCASSPRTSKPYEQYFGPGTRLTVT.

The rearrangement uses TRBV27 and TRBJ2-7; D is ambiguous. The V end was cut by 5 bases, the J end by 2 bases, with 16 bases between. Germline V gene sequence: CDR1 MNHEY, CDR2 SMNVEV (reference sequence). CDR3 length equals 15 residues. DNA for the CDR3: TGTGCCAGCAGTCATAGACGGCAGGAACCCTACGAGCAGTACTTC. Protein sequence: CASSHRRQEPYEQYF.

This clone was detected once. V usage is TRBV4-1 and J usage is TRBJ1-4, with a weak D call TRBD1 (6 bases). The germline CDR1 and CDR2 sequences are MGHRA and YSYEKL. Trimming pared 3 bases from V and 5 bases from J, leaving 16 bases between. The length of the CDR3 is 16 residues. The CDR3 here is CASSHDQGIGNEKLFF. CDR3 sequence (DNA): TGCGCCAGCAGCCATGATCAGGGGATAGGAAATGAAAAACTGTTTTTT.

The rearrangement links TRBV4-3 to TRBJ2-3; 12 nucleotides line up with TRBD2. This CDR3 is 19 amino acids long. With 0 bases clipped from V and 0 bases from J, the junction kept 7 bases outside the gene matches. Germline CDR1 and CDR2: LGHNA and YSLEER. The DNA of the CDR3 is TGCGCCAGCAGCCAAGAGAGGGGACTAGCGGGCTTTAGCACAGATACGCAGTATTTT. This translates into CASSQERGLAGFSTDTQYF.

This sequence joins TRBV2 and TRBJ1-2, with D unresolved. CDR1 SNHLY and CDR2 FYNNEI come from the germline V gene. The length of the CDR3 is 12 residues. Trimming shortened V by 8 bases and J by 2 bases, and 9 bases separated the two germline ends. The CDR3 loop reads CASVVANYGYTF. The CDR3 coding sequence is TGTGCCAGCGTGGTGGCAAACTATGGCTACACCTTC.

The chain recombines TRBV12-5 with TRBJ2-7; 9 positions match TRBD2. This CDR3 contains 13 residues. The V and J ends lost 7 bases and 3 bases, in that order; junction bases with no gene match: 4. Germline assignment: CDR1 LGHNT and CDR2 FRNRAP. The CDR3 loop is CASEGREGYEQYF. The CDR3 nucleotides read TGTGCTAGTGAAGGGCGGGAGGGCTACGAGCAGTACTTC.

This sequence joins TRBV6-5 and TRBJ2-7; D possibly corresponds to TRBD2 (7 bases). V was cut by 10 bases and J by 5 bases, with 15 bases left in between. Germline V gene data show CDR1 as MNHEY and CDR2 as SVGAGI. This CDR3 spans 12 amino acids. The CDR3 is CATKGGGHEQYF. Written as DNA, the CDR3 is TGTGCCACAAAAGGGGGGGGCCACGAGCAGTACTTC.

This rearrangement joins TRBV25-1 to TRBJ2-1; TRBD2 aligns across 7 bases. This CDR3 has 16 amino acids. V lost 2 bases to trimming and J lost 7 bases; unmatched junction nucleotides: 11. Germline CDR1 is MGHDK and CDR2 is SYGVNS. This CDR3 is CASSERVGRGRNEQFF. CDR3 nucleotides: TGTGCCAGCAGTGAACGGGTGGGGCGGGGGAGGAATGAGCAGTTCTTC.

The chain has TRBV15 and TRBJ2-2, with a possible D match to TRBD1 (5 bases). The CDR3 is 15 amino acids. CDR1 is LNHNV and CDR2 is YYDKDF in the germline V gene (reference sequence). V dropped 0 bases and J dropped 4 bases, with 9 bases sitting between them. The DNA of the CDR3 is TGTGCCACCAGCAGAGAGGGGCTTGCCACCGGGGAGCTGTTTTTT. Translated, it gives CATSREGLATGELFF.

This chain uses TRBV28 with TRBJ2-5; 8 nucleotides align to TRBD1. Germline V gives CDR1 MDHEN, CDR2 SYDVKM. The length of the CDR3 is 15 residues. Trimming at V came to 4 bases and at J to 1 base, leaving 5 bases not matched to a gene. The CDR3 sequence is CASSSPDRGQETQYF. The CDR3 region has the DNA TGTGCCAGCAGTTCCCCCGACAGGGGCCAAGAGACCCAGTACTTC.

This clone was detected only once. The chain couples TRBV6-5 to TRBJ1-2; D ambiguous. The CDR3 is made up of 15 amino acids. V shed 2 bases and J shed 0 bases, with 10 bases lying between them. Germline V gene sequence: CDR1 MNHEY, CDR2 SVGAGI. CDR3: CASSYRTGTNYGYTF. CDR3 DNA sequence: TGTGCCAGCAGTTACCGCACCGGGACTAACTATGGCTACACCTTC.

DNA for the CDR3: TGCAGTGCTAGCCCAGGCACTGAAGCTTTCTTT. It yields the protein CSASPGTEAFF. The gene calls are TRBV20-1 and TRBJ1-1; the D is unclear. Trimming took off 3 bases at V and 4 bases at J, with 6 bases between the two ends. The CDR3 contains 11 residues. The germline V gene encodes CDR1 DFQATT and CDR2 SNEGSKA (reference sequence).

The J gene is TRBJ2-3, the V gene TRBV5-6; D is perhaps TRBD2 (6 bases). V was pared by 0 bases and J by 2 bases, with 13 bases between. Germline CDR1 and CDR2: SGHDT and YYEEEE. This CDR3 has 16 residues. The CDR3 spells CASSLGLGLDTDTQYF. The CDR3 bases are TGTGCCAGCAGCTTGGGTCTGGGACTGGACACAGATACGCAGTATTTT.

The chain couples TRBV4-3 to TRBJ2-7, with D perhaps matching TRBD2 (5 bases). This CDR3 region has 13 residues. Trimming took off 2 bases at V and 4 bases at J, with 9 bases between the two ends. From germline, CDR1 is LGHNA and CDR2 YSLEER. The CDR3 sequence: CASSQSLDYEQYF. The CDR3 DNA reads TGCGCCAGCAGCCAATCACTAGATTACGAGCAGTACTTC.

V is TRBV4-3 and J is TRBJ2-7, with 12 bases matching TRBD1. Unmatched junction bases numbered 5, after V lost 4 bases and J lost 4 bases. Germline lookup yields CDR1 LGHNA and CDR2 YSLEER. CDR3 length: 15 amino acids. CDR3 sequence: CASSRGTGGLYEQYF. The CDR3 region has the DNA TGCGCCAGCAGCCGGGGGACAGGGGGCCTGTACGAGCAGTACTTC.

The rearrangement joins TRBV18 to TRBJ2-1; 7 bases are a match to TRBD2. The germline V gene has CDR1 KGHSH and CDR2 LQKENI. The CDR3 totals 15 residues. V shed 1 base and J 4 bases; nucleotides not matched to a gene: 4. This CDR3 reads CASSPQSGAYNEQFF. Here the CDR3 DNA reads TGTGCCAGCTCACCACAAAGCGGGGCTTACAATGAGCAGTTCTTC.

This chain's CDR3 is CASSAGGPQPQHF. The CDR3 DNA sequence: TGTGCCAGCAGCGCCGGGGGGCCTCAGCCCCAGCATTTT. V and J are TRBV13 and TRBJ1-5; D might be TRBD1 (6 bases). The V end lost 5 bases, the J end lost 6 bases, and 11 bases lay between the germline ends. The CDR3 is 13 amino acids. Germline CDR1 is PRHDT and CDR2 is FYEKMQ (reference sequence).

V and J are TRBV10-3 and TRBJ2-1; 11 bases align to TRBD1. V trimming: 8 bases; J trimming: 7 bases; junction bases outside the gene matches: 10. The CDR3 is made up of 15 amino acids. The V gene's germline CDR1 is ENHRY and CDR2 SYGVKD. This CDR3 is CAISFGTGGLNEQFF. As DNA, the CDR3 is TGTGCCATCTCGTTTGGGACAGGGGGTTTGAATGAGCAGTTCTTC.

V usage is TRBV9 and J usage is TRBJ1-2, with D tentatively TRBD1 (6 bases). Trimming took off 4 bases at V and 0 bases at J, with 16 bases between the two ends. CDR3 size: 16 residues. The germline CDR1 and CDR2 sequences are SGDLS and YYNGEE. CDR3 coding DNA: TGTGCCAGCAGCCCACATGGGGGCGGTGCTAACTATGGCTACACCTTC. Translation gives CASSPHGGGANYGYTF.

The rearrangement uses TRBV9 and TRBJ1-2; possible D gene TRBD1, 5 bases. The CDR3 is 15 amino acids. Germline V gene sequence: CDR1 SGDLS, CDR2 YYNGEE. V gave up 4 bases and J gave up 6 bases, with 19 bases separating them. The CDR3 DNA sequence: TGTGCCAGCAGCCCGAGCCCCACGGCGGGGGATGGCTACACCTTC. This translates into CASSPSPTAGDGYTF.

This clone appeared once. V usage is TRBV7-2 and J usage is TRBJ1-1; D is ambiguous. This CDR3 has 16 amino acids. V lost 3 bases and J lost 2, with 16 bases in between. Germline V gene lookup returns CDR1 SGHTA and CDR2 FQGNSA. CDR3 DNA sequence: TGTGCCAGCAGCTTGTGGGTAGTAGGAGCTAACACTGAAGCTTTCTTT. Residues: CASSLWVVGANTEAFF.

V usage is TRBV7-9 and J usage is TRBJ2-5; tentatively, D is TRBD1 (5 bases). CDR3 length: 14 amino acids. Trimming removed 3 bases at V and 5 bases at J, with 13 bases between. Per germline, CDR1 SEHNR and CDR2 FQNEAQ (reference sequence). The CDR3 DNA follows: TGTGCCAGCAGCTTTGGACATACCGCCGAGACCCAGTACTTC. Its translation: CASSFGHTAETQYF.

This sequence joins TRBV6-5 and TRBJ2-7; D remains unclear. Germline CDR1 is MNHEY and CDR2 is SVGAGI. Trimming took 8 bases from V and 0 from J, leaving 5 bases between them. The CDR3 is made up of 11 amino acids. CDR3 in amino acids: CASASSYEQYF. CDR3 nucleotide sequence: TGTGCCAGCGCGAGCTCCTACGAGCAGTACTTC.

The chain combines TRBV5-4 with TRBJ2-7, with 7 nucleotides matching TRBD2. V shed 4 bases, J shed 7 bases, and the junction held 14 bases outside the gene matches. The CDR3 is 15 amino acids. CDR1 is SGHNT, CDR2 YYREEE, per germline (reference sequence). Written as DNA, the CDR3 is TGTGCCAGCAGCCCGGCGATTGGGGCGGGGGTTGAGCAGTACTTC. It is translated as CASSPAIGAGVEQYF. The variable domain in full, with the rest retrieved from reference TRBV5-4 and TRBJ2-7, is ETGVTQSPTHLIKTRGQQVTLRCSSQSGHNTVSWYQQALGQGPQFIFQYYREEENGRGNFPPRFSGLQFPNYSSELNVNALELDDSALYLCASSPAIGAGVEQYFGPGTRLTVT.

The chain is built from TRBV5-5 and TRBJ2-5; TRBD1 is a possible D gene (6 bases). Germline V gene data show CDR1 as SGHKS and CDR2 as YYEKEE (reference sequence). The V end was cut by 3 bases, the J end by 1 base, with 10 bases between. The CDR3 extends over 14 amino acids. This chain's CDR3 is CASSYGQSQETQYF. The CDR3 DNA sequence: TGTGCCAGCAGCTATGGACAGTCCCAAGAGACCCAGTACTTC.

The rearrangement links TRBV7-7 to TRBJ2-3, with 8 bases fitting TRBD1. Unmatched junction bases numbered 1, after V lost 5 bases and J lost 3 bases. Germline V gives CDR1 SSHAT, CDR2 FNYEAQ (reference sequence). This CDR3 has 13 residues. CDR3: CASSRQGTDTQYF. The CDR3 DNA reads TGTGCCAGCAGCCGACAGGGGACAGATACGCAGTATTTT.

The V and J genes are TRBV13 and TRBJ2-1, with a tentative D call TRBD1 (6 bases). The V gene's germline CDR1 is PRHDT and CDR2 FYEKMQ (reference sequence). The V and J ends lost 5 bases and 10 bases respectively, with 18 bases between them. The CDR3 spans 14 residues. Here the CDR3 DNA reads TGTGCCAGCAGCCCCATCGGGACACCCTGGGAGCAGTTCTTC. This sequence encodes CASSPIGTPWEQFF. Supplemented by reference TRBV13 and TRBJ2-1, the full variable domain reads AAGVIQSPRHLIKEKRETATLKCYPIPRHDTVYWYQQGPGQDPQFLISFYEKMQSDKGSIPDRFSAQQFSDYHSELNMSSLELGDSALYFCASSPIGTPWEQFFGPGTRLTVL.

The rearrangement links TRBV4-2 to TRBJ2-7; 11 bases agree with TRBD2. The trim removed 7 bases at V and 4 bases at J, leaving 9 bases unmatched. CDR3 size: 15 residues. Germline values: CDR1 LGHNA, CDR2 YNFKEQ. For the CDR3, the DNA is TGTGCCAGCACCCAGACTAGCGGGGCCCAGTACGAGCAGTACTTC. It specifies CASTQTSGAQYEQYF.

The CDR3 coding sequence is TGTGCCAGCAGCTTTGACAGGGGAGAGACCCAGTACTTC. Protein product: CASSFDRGETQYF. The rearrangement links TRBV7-8 to TRBJ2-5, with 8 bases identical to TRBD1. V lost 3 bases and J lost 4; bases outside the gene matches: 1. Germline V gene data show CDR1 as SGHVS and CDR2 as FQNEAQ. The CDR3 is 13 amino acids. Combining the CDR3 with reference TRBV7-8 and TRBJ2-5 gives the whole variable domain GAGVSQSPRYKVAKRGQDVALRCDPISGHVSLFWYQQALGQGPEFLTYFQNEAQLDKSGLPSDRFFAERPEGSVSTLKIQRTQQEDSAVYLCASSFDRGETQYFGPGTRLLVL.